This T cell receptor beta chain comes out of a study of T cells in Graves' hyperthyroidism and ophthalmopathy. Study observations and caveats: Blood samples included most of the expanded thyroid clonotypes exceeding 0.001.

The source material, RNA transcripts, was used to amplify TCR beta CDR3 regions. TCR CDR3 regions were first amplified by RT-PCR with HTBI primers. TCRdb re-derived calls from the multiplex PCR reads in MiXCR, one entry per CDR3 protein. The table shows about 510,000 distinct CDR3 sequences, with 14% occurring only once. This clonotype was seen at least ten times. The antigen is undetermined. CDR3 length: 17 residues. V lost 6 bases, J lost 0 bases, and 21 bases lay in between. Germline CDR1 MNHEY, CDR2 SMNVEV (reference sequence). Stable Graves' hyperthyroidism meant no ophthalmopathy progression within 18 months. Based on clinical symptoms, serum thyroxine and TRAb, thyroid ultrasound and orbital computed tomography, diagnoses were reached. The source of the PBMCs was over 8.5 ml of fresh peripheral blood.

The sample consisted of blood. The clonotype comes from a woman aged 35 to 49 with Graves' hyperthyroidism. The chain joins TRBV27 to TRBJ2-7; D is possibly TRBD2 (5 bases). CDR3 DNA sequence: TGTGCCAGCAGCCAGAGGAGGTTATCGGGAACCTCCTACGAGCAGTACTTC. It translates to CASSQRRLSGTSYEQYF.